The rows below give T cell receptor beta chains drawn from one sample of a study of blood T cell repertoires in COVID-19. Here immunoSEQ multiplex PCR was the method, and the copy in TCRdb shows in-frame clones only, minus some. The sample records roughly 200,000 clones, around 88% being singletons. Source material: peripheral blood. These receptor sequences come from a man between 40 and 49 years old with active or convalescent COVID-19. CDR3s include the opening cysteine and the closing phenylalanine or tryptophan. D genes are given only for firm matches. Not all rows give a size; the values are once, few, many and, for expanded clones, a class.

>once|TRBJ2-1|16|TRBV9|TRBD2
CASSVGSGSAWNEQFF
TGTGCCAGCAGCGTAGGTAGCGGGAGCGCTTGGAATGAGCAGTTCTTC
>NA|TRBJ1-1|15|TRBV19|TRBD1
CASSSGDSWNTEAFF
TGTGCCAGTAGTTCAGGGGACAGCTGGAACACTGAAGCTTTCTTT
>NA|TRBJ1-4|13|TRBV29-1|TRBD1
CSATEGADEKLFF
TGCAGCGCAACAGAGGGGGCAGATGAAAAACTGTTTTTT
>NA|TRBJ2-7|13|TRBV29-1|TRBD2
CSVVGGSSYEQYF
TGCAGCGTTGTAGGCGGGAGCTCCTACGAGCAGTACTTC
>NA|TRBJ1-5|17|TRBV19|NA
CASSSRMEGVWNQPQHF
TGTGCCAGTAGTTCACGTATGGAGGGCGTATGGAATCAGCCCCAGCATTTT
>NA|TRBJ2-6|15|TRBV4-2|NA
CASSLTATGANVLTF
TGTGCCAGCAGCCTAACAGCTACTGGGGCCAACGTCCTGACTTTC
>NA|TRBJ2-1|20|TRBV10-1|TRBD2
CASSGGLAGKPRRRYNEQFF
TGCGCCAGCAGTGGAGGCCTAGCGGGGAAACCCCGCCGGCGGTACAATGAGCAGTTCTTC
>few|TRBJ2-7|15|TRBV5-1|TRBD2
CASSLATSGPYEQYF
TGCGCCAGCAGCCTGGCGACTAGCGGACCATACGAGCAGTACTTC
>NA|TRBJ1-4|13|TRBV10-1|NA
CASSESSTGRLFF
TGCGCCAGCAGTGAGTCTTCAACAGGTCGGCTGTTTTTT
>NA|TRBJ1-1|13|TRBV7-3|NA
CASSLTGNTEAFF
TGTGCCAGCAGCTTAACCGGGAACACTGAAGCTTTCTTT
>NA|TRBJ1-2|15|TRBV29-1|TRBD1
CSALQQGVGGYGYTF
TGCAGCGCCCTCCAACAGGGGGTGGGCGGGTATGGCTACACCTTC
>NA|TRBJ1-5|15|TRBV19|TRBD1
CASSFVTGGNQPQHF
TGTGCCAGTAGTTTTGTAACAGGGGGCAATCAGCCCCAGCATTTT
>NA|TRBJ1-6|14|TRBV27|NA
CATGRGGHNSPLHF
TGTGCCACCGGGAGGGGGGGGCACAATTCACCCCTCCACTTT
>NA|TRBJ2-5|14|TRBV9|NA
CASSFEPGGETQYF
TGTGCCAGCAGCTTCGAACCGGGTGGGGAGACCCAGTACTTC
>NA|TRBJ1-1|11|TRBV6-5|NA
CASSRGPEAFF
TGTGCCAGCAGCAGGGGACCCGAAGCTTTCTTT
>NA|TRBJ1-5|16|TRBV5-8|NA
CASSRLSGGVMEPQHF
TGTGCCAGCAGCCGCTTATCGGGGGGGGTGATGGAGCCCCAGCATTTT
>few|TRBJ2-3|15|TRBV3-1/TRBV3-2|TRBD1
CASSQGGTGTDTQYF
TGTGCCAGCAGCCAAGGGGGGACAGGGACAGATACGCAGTATTTT
>NA|TRBJ1-6|15|TRBV28|TRBD1
CASSPTGAGNSPLHF
TGTGCCAGCAGTCCGACAGGGGCGGGGAATTCACCCCTCCACTTT
>NA|TRBJ2-2|14|TRBV4-2|NA
CASSPGGNTGELFF
TGTGCCAGCAGCCCCGGGGGGAACACCGGGGAGCTGTTTTTT
>NA|TRBJ1-3|13|TRBV12-3/TRBV12-4|NA
CASTEGNGNTIYF
TGTGCCAGCACCGAGGGAAATGGAAACACCATATATTTT
>once|TRBJ1-4|14|TRBV5-1|NA
CASSPGTSGEKLFF
TGCGCCAGCAGCCCCGGGACATCGGGTGAAAAACTGTTTTTT
>few|TRBJ2-2|17|TRBV27|TRBD2
CASSLGTRYGNTGELFF
TGTGCCAGCAGTTTAGGGACTAGGTATGGGAACACCGGGGAGCTGTTTTTT
>few|TRBJ1-1|15|TRBV5-1|TRBD1
CASKPGQGFGTEAFF
TGCGCCAGCAAACCGGGACAGGGGTTCGGAACTGAAGCTTTCTTT
>once|TRBJ1-5|15|TRBV6-5|NA
CASSYSSFSNQPQHF
TGTGCCAGCAGTTACTCGAGTTTCAGCAATCAGCCCCAGCATTTT
>NA|TRBJ2-7|13|TRBV30|NA
CAWSPISSYEQYF
TGTGCCTGGAGTCCCATCAGCTCCTACGAGCAGTACTTC
>NA|TRBJ2-7|15|TRBV28|TRBD2
CASSLGGMSSYEQYF
TGTGCCAGCAGTTTGGGAGGGATGAGCTCCTACGAGCAGTACTTC
>NA|TRBJ1-2|15|TRBV5-5|TRBD1
CASSLQSGQGIGYTF
TGTGCCAGCAGCTTGCAATCGGGACAGGGAATAGGCTACACCTTC
>NA|TRBJ1-1|14|TRBV28|TRBD1
CASLRGPWGTEAFF
TGTGCCAGCCTCAGGGGGCCCTGGGGTACTGAAGCTTTCTTT
>NA|TRBJ2-1|13|TRBV27|NA
CASSSRGHNEQFF
TGTGCCAGCAGTTCCAGAGGCCACAATGAGCAGTTCTTC
>NA|TRBJ1-2|15|TRBV30|TRBD1
CAWSVEGTGDYGYTF
TGTGCCTGGAGTGTAGAGGGGACAGGGGACTATGGCTACACCTTC
>once|TRBJ2-3|13|TRBV7-8|TRBD1
CASSLDRDHTQYF
TGTGCCAGCAGTCTCGACAGGGACCATACGCAGTATTTT
>NA|TRBJ2-7|15|TRBV18|TRBD2
CASSPGQRGGGEQYF
TGTGCCAGCTCACCCGGCCAGCGGGGGGGAGGCGAGCAGTACTTC
>NA|TRBJ1-6|15|TRBV5-1|TRBD1
CASSLPGGGNSPLHF
TGCGCCAGCAGCTTGCCAGGGGGTGGTAATTCACCCCTCCACTTT
>NA|TRBJ1-4|16|TRBV6-6|NA
CASSYPQGDRDEKLFF
TGTGCCAGCAGTTACCCGCAAGGAGATCGGGATGAAAAACTGTTTTTT
>NA|TRBJ2-7|16|TRBV11-3|TRBD1
CASSLDLGTGVHEQYF
TGTGCCAGCAGCTTAGATCTGGGGACAGGGGTCCACGAGCAGTACTTC
>NA|TRBJ2-1|15|TRBV6-6|TRBD2
CASSAISGSFDEQFF
TGTGCCAGCAGCGCAATAAGCGGGAGCTTCGATGAGCAGTTCTTC
>NA|TRBJ2-1|16|TRBV11-3|TRBD2
CASSLGVASGGEEQFF
TGTGCCAGCAGCTTAGGCGTAGCTAGCGGGGGGGAGGAGCAGTTCTTC
>NA|TRBJ1-5|13|TRBV5-6|NA
CASSRRGNQPQHF
TGTGCCAGCAGCCGAAGGGGGAATCAGCCCCAGCATTTT
>NA|TRBJ1-2|13|TRBV6-5|TRBD1
CASSRGQGNGYTF
TGTGCCAGCAGCCGCGGACAGGGAAATGGCTACACCTTC
>NA|TRBJ1-2|13|TRBV29-1|TRBD1
CSVEDQGAPGYTF
TGCAGCGTTGAAGATCAGGGGGCGCCTGGCTACACCTTC
>NA|TRBJ1-1|14|TRBV19|TRBD1
CASSTQGARTEAFF
TGTGCCAGTAGTACTCAGGGGGCCCGAACTGAAGCTTTCTTT
>NA|TRBJ2-7|14|TRBV30|TRBD1
CAWRAGTGLYEQYF
TGTGCCTGGAGAGCCGGGACAGGGCTCTACGAGCAGTACTTC
>NA|TRBJ1-5|20|TRBV19|TRBD1
CASSVLSGTGFVGEDQPQHF
TGTGCCAGTAGTGTATTATCCGGGACAGGGTTTGTGGGTGAGGATCAGCCCCAGCATTTT
>few|TRBJ1-5|15|TRBV7-2|NA
CASSLGPVNNQPQHF
TGTGCCAGCAGCTTAGGGCCAGTGAACAATCAGCCCCAGCATTTT
>NA|TRBJ2-7|15|TRBV5-1|NA
CASSYDDRSSYEQYF
TGCGCCAGCAGCTACGATGACAGGAGCTCCTACGAGCAGTACTTC
>NA|TRBJ1-6|13|TRBV7-8|TRBD1
CASTTGARSPLHF
TGTGCCAGCACCACAGGGGCCAGGTCACCCCTCCACTTT
>NA|TRBJ2-7|16|TRBV7-9|TRBD2
CASSSDTSGSSYEQYF
TGTGCCAGCAGCTCGGATACTAGCGGGAGTTCCTACGAGCAGTACTTC
>NA|TRBJ2-1|14|TRBV23-1|NA
CASTPPSSYNEQFF
TGCGCCAGCACCCCCCCCTCCTCCTACAATGAGCAGTTCTTC
>NA|TRBJ1-1|12|TRBV6-5|NA
CATGGPNTEAFF
TGTGCGACGGGGGGGCCGAACACTGAAGCTTTCTTT
>NA|TRBJ2-3|16|TRBV6-5|NA
CASSYSRAKPRDTQYF
TGTGCCAGCAGTTACTCGAGGGCTAAACCCAGAGATACGCAGTATTTT
>NA|TRBJ1-5|16|TRBV4-3|NA
CASSQDRGVPNQPQHF
TGCGCCAGCAGCCAAGACCGGGGGGTCCCCAATCAGCCCCAGCATTTT